This T cell receptor (beta chain) was profiled in a study of PD-L1 blockade in urothelial cancer. Study-level information: Blood drawn 3 weeks (second dose) and 6 weeks after treatment start was analyzed.

The CDR3 contains 14 residues. Per the germline V gene, CDR1 is MNHNS and CDR2 is SASEGT. In regard to this clone: At one boundary the junction diverges from the germline segment, which might be a read error.

TCRdb's table, derived via immunoSEQ multiplex PCR, lists solely in-frame clones and lacks some. The sample lists about 20,000 clones, 85% to 90% occurring once. The J gene is TRBJ1-1, the V gene TRBV6-1; a possible D gene is TRBD1 (6 bases). The receptor's source is a man over 45 with urothelial cancer. The sequencing used PBMCs, collected around atezolizumab (anti-PD-L1) treatment. The CDR3 loop is CASSDWGLKTEAFF. The CDR3 DNA sequence: TGTGCCAGCAGTGATTGGGGGCTGAAAACTGAAGCTTTCTTT.